This T cell receptor (beta chain) comes out of a study of blood T cell repertoires in COVID-19. Overall study: Acute-phase and convalescent COVID-19 samples originated in the United States, Italy and Spain.

TCRdb's copy holds only in-frame clones and misses some; the assay was immunoSEQ multiplex PCR. The sample shows about 140,000 clones, around 82% of them seen only once. V trimming: 8 bases; J trimming: 4 bases; junction bases outside the gene matches: 5. Germline loops: CDR1 MNHEY, CDR2 SVGAGI. CDR3 size: 15 residues. Source material: peripheral blood. The sequence came from a woman aged 60-70 years with acute or convalescent COVID-19. The V gene is TRBV6-5, the J gene TRBJ2-3; 14 positions agree with TRBD2. The CDR3 reads CASLWGLAGADTQYF. CDR3 DNA sequence: TGTGCCAGCCTATGGGGACTAGCGGGAGCAGATACGCAGTATTTT.